The TCR beta chain described here comes from a study of shared clonotypes between healthy human individuals. Study observations and caveats: The study drew on few donors, limiting represented genetic and exposure-history diversity. Sequencing depth was expected to influence donor clonotype sharing.

All participating donors were Caucasian adults from Nashville, Tennessee. There are 15 residues in the CDR3. Trimming left V 7 bases short and J 2 bases short, with 14 bases between. CDR1 MNHGY and CDR2 SVAAGI come from the germline V gene. With respect to this clone: Its matching antigen is unknown.

When replicate PCRs were run on unsorted PBMC, they used approximately 300 ng DNA, approximately 28,000 T cell genomes. The table came from immunoSEQ multiplex PCR; TCRdb's copy has only in-frame clones and leaves some out. This table has a few hundred thousand clones, approximately 77% appearing once. The V call is TRBV6-9, the J call TRBJ1-4; D is possibly TRBD1 (5 bases). This clonotype originated in a woman in her thirties or forties in good health. Some clones in this sample may be carry-over from other donors' samples. Sequencing used PBMCs. CDR3 sequence: CASTMGWGTNEKLFF. The CDR3 DNA sequence: TGTGCCAGCACTATGGGGTGGGGGACTAATGAAAAACTGTTTTTT.